Each of the 8 T cell receptor beta chains below was sequenced from the same sample in a study of blood T cells in healthy people across ages. Sample-barcoded 5' priming and a J-beta primer mix drove a second PCR of about 6 to 12 cycles. TCRdb used MiXCR to reprocess the 5' RACE reads, holding one entry per CDR3 protein. The sample lists 700,000 to 850,000 distinct CDR3 sequences; 50% to 65% were seen once. The sample comprised blood. The receptors here all came from an elderly man in good health.

The V and J genes are TRBV6-4 and TRBJ1-6; D uncertain. V lost 2 bases and J 7 bases, leaving 6 bases between the germline ends. The CDR3 totals 13 residues. The germline CDR1 and CDR2 sequences are MRHNA and SNTAGT. CDR3 protein: CASSDVGNSPLHF. The CDR3 nucleotides read TGTGCCAGCAGTGACGTCGGGAATTCACCCCTCCACTTT.

CDR3 region: CASSRTSGSKSTGELFF. CDR3 DNA sequence: TGTGCCAGCAGCCGGACTAGCGGGAGTAAGAGCACCGGGGAGCTGTTTTTT. This chain links TRBV9 with TRBJ2-2, with 13 bases lining up with TRBD2. The CDR3 has 17 amino acids. Germline V gene data show CDR1 as SGDLS and CDR2 as YYNGEE. V lost 4 bases to trimming and J lost 4 bases; unmatched junction nucleotides: 7.

As for this clonotype: A much more abundant neighbour one base away suggests this may be a read error. The rearrangement joins TRBV29-1 to TRBJ2-7; D unclear. The J call may be faulty, since TRBJ2-5 better matches the DNA end. There are 15 residues in the CDR3. Germline V lookup: CDR1 SQVTM, CDR2 ANQGSEA. CDR3: CSVEDRYGELETQYF. In DNA form, the CDR3 reads TGCAGCGTTGAAGATCGGTACGGCGAGCTGGAGACCCAGTACTTC.

The table lists this clonotype with many counts. V gene TRBV5-1 combines with J gene TRBJ2-7; D perhaps matches TRBD2 (5 bases). Per the germline V gene, CDR1 is SGHRS and CDR2 is YFSETQ. CDR3 length equals 13 residues. The V and J ends lost 3 bases and 2 bases respectively, with 9 bases between them. The CDR3 protein is CASSSGLAYEQYF. The CDR3 DNA follows: TGCGCCAGCAGCTCCGGACTCGCCTACGAGCAGTACTTC. Filled out from reference TRBV5-1 and TRBJ2-7, the complete variable domain reads KAGVTQTPRYLIKTRGQQVTLSCSPISGHRSVSWYQQTPGQGLQFLFEYFSETQRNKGNFPGRFSGRQFSNSRSEMNVSTLELGDSALYLCASSSGLAYEQYFGPGTRLTVT.

This clonotype appeared a few times. V gene TRBV20-1 combines with J gene TRBJ1-5, with D possibly TRBD1 on 5 matching bases. Germline values: CDR1 DFQATT, CDR2 SNEGSKA (reference sequence). The CDR3 has 14 residues. The V and J ends lost 3 bases and 2 bases respectively, with 11 bases between them. The CDR3: CSARAGEGNQPQHF. The CDR3 nucleotides are TGCAGTGCTAGGGCGGGGGAGGGCAATCAGCCCCAGCATTTT.

The V and J genes are TRBV5-1 and TRBJ2-1, with D tentatively TRBD2 (6 bases). The DNA end is more similar to TRBJ2-7, so the J call may be wrong. The CDR3 contains 18 residues. CDR1 is SGHRS and CDR2 is YFSETQ in the germline V gene. CDR3 sequence reads: CASSLRGGTPGSYNEQYF. DNA for the CDR3: TGCGCCAGCAGCTTACGTGGCGGGACGCCAGGCTCCTACAATGAGCAGTACTTC.

The chain combines TRBV2 with TRBJ2-3; a possible D gene is TRBD2 (5 bases). This CDR3 has 16 residues. Germline CDR1 is SNHLY and CDR2 is FYNNEI. The V end was cut by 6 bases, the J end by 0 bases, with 16 bases between. The CDR3 region has the DNA TGTGCCAGCAGCTCGGAGGCTAGCACTAGCACAGATACGCAGTATTTT. Translated: CASSSEASTSTDTQYF.

The table lists this clonotype with many counts. V gene TRBV20-1 combines with J gene TRBJ2-5, with D possibly matching TRBD2 (6 bases). Germline assignment: CDR1 DFQATT and CDR2 SNEGSKA (reference sequence). The CDR3 consists of 16 residues. The V end was cut by 3 bases, the J end by 6 bases, with 23 bases between. The CDR3 DNA reads TGCAGTGCTAGTTGGGATTTTGGCGGGGAGACCAAGACCCAGTACTTC. As protein: CSASWDFGGETKTQYF.